This T cell receptor (beta chain) is drawn from a study of CD8+ T cells in alopecia areata. Across the study: Those treated were given oral tofacitinib at 5 to 10 mg twice daily. Tofacitinib ran for 6 to 18 months before 6 months off drug. Whole-study results and caveats: Amid tofacitinib therapy, many expanded lesional clones stayed present in scalp and blood. As there was one nonresponder, how baseline CD8+ expansion relates to response remains uncertain.

Treatment indicated: oral pan-JAK inhibitor, 5-10 mg twice daily. The CDR3 covers 12 residues. Trimming stripped 0 bases from V and 5 bases from J, with 2 bases between. CDR1 and CDR2 from the germline V gene are SGHTA and FQGNSA. As the sequencing template, cDNA was produced by extracting RNA and reverse transcribing it. Measured with immunoSEQ multiplex PCR; TCRdb has only the in-frame clones, and not every one. The sample yields roughly 110,000 clones, 84% seen once. A note on this clone: As yet, its antigen is unknown.

Here the sequenced sample was CD8+ T cells sorted from blood, taken at week 24, from a patient treated with tofacitinib. The V call is TRBV7-2, the J call TRBJ2-1, with D hard to call. The TCR sequence derives from a human donor with alopecia areata. CDR3 nucleotides: TGTGCCAGCAGCTTAGCGGACAATGAGCAGTTCTTC. Protein product: CASSLADNEQFF.